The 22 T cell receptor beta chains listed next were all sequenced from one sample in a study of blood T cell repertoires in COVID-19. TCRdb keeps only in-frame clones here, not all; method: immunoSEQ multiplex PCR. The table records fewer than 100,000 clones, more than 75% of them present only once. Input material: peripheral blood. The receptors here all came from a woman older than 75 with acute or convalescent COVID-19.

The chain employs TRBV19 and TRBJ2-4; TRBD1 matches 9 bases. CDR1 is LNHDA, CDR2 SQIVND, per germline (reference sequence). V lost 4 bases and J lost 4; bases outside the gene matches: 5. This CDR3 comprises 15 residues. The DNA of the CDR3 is TGTGCCAGTAGTACACAGGGGGCAGAAAAAAACATTCAGTACTTC. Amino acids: CASSTQGAEKNIQYF.

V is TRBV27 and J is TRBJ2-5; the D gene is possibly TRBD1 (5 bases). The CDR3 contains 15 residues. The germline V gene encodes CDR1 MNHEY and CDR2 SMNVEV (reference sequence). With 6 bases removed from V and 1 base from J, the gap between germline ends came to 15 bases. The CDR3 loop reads CASSVYWGSQETQYF. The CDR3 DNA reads TGTGCCAGCAGCGTTTATTGGGGCAGCCAAGAGACCCAGTACTTC.

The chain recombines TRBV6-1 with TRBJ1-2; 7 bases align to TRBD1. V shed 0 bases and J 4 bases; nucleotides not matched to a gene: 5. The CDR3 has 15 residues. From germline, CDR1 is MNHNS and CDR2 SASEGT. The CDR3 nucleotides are TGTGCCAGCAGTGAAGCACCGACAGGGCTCTATGGCTACACCTTC. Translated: CASSEAPTGLYGYTF.

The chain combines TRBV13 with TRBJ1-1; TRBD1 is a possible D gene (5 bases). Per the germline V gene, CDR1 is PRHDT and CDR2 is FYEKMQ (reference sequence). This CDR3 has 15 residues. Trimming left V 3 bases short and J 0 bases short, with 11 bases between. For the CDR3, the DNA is TGTGCCAGCAGCTTCCGGACAAACGTGAACACTGAAGCTTTCTTT. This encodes CASSFRTNVNTEAFF.

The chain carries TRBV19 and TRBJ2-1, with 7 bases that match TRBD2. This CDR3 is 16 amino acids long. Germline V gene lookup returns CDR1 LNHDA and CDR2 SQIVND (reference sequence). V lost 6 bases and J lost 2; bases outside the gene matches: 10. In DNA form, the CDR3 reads TGTGCCAGTAGCCGAGGGACTACCGACCCCTACAATGAGCAGTTCTTC. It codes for CASSRGTTDPYNEQFF.

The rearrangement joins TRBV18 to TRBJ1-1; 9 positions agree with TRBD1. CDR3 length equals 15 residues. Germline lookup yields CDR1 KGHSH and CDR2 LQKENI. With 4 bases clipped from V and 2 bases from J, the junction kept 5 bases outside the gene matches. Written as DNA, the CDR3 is TGTGCCAGCTCACAAGGGACAGGGTTTAACACTGAAGCTTTCTTT. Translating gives CASSQGTGFNTEAFF.

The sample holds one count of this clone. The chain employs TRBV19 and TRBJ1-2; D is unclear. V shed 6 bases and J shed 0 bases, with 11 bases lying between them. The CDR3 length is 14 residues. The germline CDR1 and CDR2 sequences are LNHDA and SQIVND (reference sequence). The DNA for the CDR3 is TGTGCCAGTAGGGACTGGGAGACTAACTATGGCTACACCTTC. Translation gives CASRDWETNYGYTF.

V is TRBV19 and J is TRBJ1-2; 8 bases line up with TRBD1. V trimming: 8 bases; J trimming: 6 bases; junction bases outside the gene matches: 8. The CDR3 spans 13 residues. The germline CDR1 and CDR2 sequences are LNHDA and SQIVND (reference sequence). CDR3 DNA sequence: TGTGCCAGTTTTCGCGGGACAGGTCATGGCTACACCTTC. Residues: CASFRGTGHGYTF.

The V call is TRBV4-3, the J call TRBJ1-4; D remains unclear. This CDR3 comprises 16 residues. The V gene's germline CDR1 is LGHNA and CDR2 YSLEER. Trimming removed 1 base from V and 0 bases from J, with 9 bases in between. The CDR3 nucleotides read TGCGCCAGCAGCCAAGTTGCAACAACAACTAATGAAAAACTGTTTTTT. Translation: CASSQVATTTNEKLFF.

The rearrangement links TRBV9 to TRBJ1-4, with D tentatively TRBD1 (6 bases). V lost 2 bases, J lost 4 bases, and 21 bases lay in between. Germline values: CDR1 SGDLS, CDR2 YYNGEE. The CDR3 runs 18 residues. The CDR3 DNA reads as TGTGCCAGCAGCGTGTCATCGACGGGAGGGGGTGGTAATGAAAAACTGTTTTTT. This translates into CASSVSSTGGGGNEKLFF.

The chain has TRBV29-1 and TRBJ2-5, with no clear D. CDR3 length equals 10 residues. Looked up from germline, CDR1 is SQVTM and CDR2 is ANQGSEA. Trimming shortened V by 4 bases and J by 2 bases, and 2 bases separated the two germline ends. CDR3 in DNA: TGCAGCGTTGCTCAAGAGACCCAGTACTTC. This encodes CSVAQETQYF.

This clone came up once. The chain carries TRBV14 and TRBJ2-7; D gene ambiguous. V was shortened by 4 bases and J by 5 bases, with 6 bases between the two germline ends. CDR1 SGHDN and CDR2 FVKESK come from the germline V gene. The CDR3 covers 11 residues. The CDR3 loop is CASSLVDEQYF. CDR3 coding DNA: TGTGCCAGCAGCCTTGTCGACGAGCAGTACTTC.

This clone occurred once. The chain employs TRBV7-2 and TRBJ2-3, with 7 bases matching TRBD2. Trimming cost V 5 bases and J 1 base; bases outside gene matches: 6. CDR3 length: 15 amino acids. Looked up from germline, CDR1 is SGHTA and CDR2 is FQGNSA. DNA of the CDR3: TGTGCCAGCAGCCTAGTTACTAGCGGCACAGATACGCAGTATTTT. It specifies CASSLVTSGTDTQYF.

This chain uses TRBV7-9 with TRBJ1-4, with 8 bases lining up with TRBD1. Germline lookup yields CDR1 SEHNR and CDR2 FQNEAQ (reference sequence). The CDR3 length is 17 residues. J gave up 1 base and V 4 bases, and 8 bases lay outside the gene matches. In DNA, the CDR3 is TGTGCCAGCAGCTACGGACAGGGTGGGGGAACTAATGAAAAACTGTTTTTT. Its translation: CASSYGQGGGTNEKLFF.

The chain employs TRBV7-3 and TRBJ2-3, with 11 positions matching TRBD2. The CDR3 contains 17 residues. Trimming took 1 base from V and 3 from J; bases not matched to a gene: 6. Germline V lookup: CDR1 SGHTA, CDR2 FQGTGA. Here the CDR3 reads CASSLRAASGRTDTQYF. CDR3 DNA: TGTGCCAGCAGCTTAAGGGCGGCTAGCGGGAGGACAGATACGCAGTATTTT.

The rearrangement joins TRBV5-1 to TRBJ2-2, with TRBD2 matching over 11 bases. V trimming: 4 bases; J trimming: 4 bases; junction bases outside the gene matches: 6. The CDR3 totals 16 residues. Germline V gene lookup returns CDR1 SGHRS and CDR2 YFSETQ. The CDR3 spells CASSLTSGGLTGELFF. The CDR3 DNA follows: TGCGCCAGCAGCCTAACTAGCGGGGGACTCACCGGGGAGCTGTTTTTT.

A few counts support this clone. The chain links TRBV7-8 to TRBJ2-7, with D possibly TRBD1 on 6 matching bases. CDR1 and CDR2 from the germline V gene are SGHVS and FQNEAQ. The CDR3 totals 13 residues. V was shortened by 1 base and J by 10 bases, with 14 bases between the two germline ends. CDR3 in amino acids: CASSLERDTSQYF. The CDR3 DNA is TGTGCCAGCAGCTTAGAACGGGACACCTCTCAGTACTTC.

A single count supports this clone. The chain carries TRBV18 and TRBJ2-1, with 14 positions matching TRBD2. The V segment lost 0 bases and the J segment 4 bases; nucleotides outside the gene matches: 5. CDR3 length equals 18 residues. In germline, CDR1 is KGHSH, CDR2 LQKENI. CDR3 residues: CASSPPGLAGASYNEQFF. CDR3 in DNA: TGTGCCAGCTCACCACCGGGACTAGCGGGAGCATCATACAATGAGCAGTTCTTC.

The CDR3: CASSLWQGFGNTIYF. In DNA form, the CDR3 reads TGTGCCAGCAGCTTGTGGCAGGGCTTTGGAAACACCATATATTTT. The rearrangement links TRBV5-4 to TRBJ1-3; tentatively, D is TRBD1 (5 bases). The CDR3 length is 15 residues. Deletions cut 1 base from V and 3 bases from J, with 11 bases between. Germline-derived CDR1 and CDR2 are SGHNT and YYREEE (reference sequence).

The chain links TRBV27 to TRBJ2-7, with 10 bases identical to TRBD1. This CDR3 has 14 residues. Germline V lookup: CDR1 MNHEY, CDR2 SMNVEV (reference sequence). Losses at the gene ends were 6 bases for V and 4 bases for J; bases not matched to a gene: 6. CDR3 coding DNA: TGTGCCAGCAGCCAGGGACAGGGGAATTACGAGCAGTACTTC. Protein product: CASSQGQGNYEQYF.

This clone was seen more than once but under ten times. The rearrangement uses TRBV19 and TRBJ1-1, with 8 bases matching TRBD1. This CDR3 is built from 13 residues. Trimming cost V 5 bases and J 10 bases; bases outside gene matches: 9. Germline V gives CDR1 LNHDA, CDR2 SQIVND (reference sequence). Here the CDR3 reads CASSGDRSYAAFF. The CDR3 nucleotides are TGTGCCAGTAGTGGGGACAGGTCGTATGCAGCTTTCTTT.

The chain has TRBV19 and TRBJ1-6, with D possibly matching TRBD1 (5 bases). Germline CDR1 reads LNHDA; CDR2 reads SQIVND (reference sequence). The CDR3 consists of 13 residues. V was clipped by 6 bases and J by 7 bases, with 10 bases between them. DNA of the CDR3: TGTGCCAGTAGCAGGGTGGAAAATTCACCCCTCCACTTT. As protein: CASSRVENSPLHF.